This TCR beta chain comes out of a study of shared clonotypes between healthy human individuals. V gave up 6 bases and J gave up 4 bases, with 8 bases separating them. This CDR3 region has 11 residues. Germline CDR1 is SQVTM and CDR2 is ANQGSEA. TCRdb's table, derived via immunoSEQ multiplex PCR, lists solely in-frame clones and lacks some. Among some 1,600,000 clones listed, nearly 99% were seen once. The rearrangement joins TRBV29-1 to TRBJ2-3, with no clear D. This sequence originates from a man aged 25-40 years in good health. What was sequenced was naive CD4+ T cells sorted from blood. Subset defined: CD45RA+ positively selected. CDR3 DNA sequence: TGCAGCGTCGACGTGGCAGATACGCAGTATTTT. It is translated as CSVDVADTQYF.